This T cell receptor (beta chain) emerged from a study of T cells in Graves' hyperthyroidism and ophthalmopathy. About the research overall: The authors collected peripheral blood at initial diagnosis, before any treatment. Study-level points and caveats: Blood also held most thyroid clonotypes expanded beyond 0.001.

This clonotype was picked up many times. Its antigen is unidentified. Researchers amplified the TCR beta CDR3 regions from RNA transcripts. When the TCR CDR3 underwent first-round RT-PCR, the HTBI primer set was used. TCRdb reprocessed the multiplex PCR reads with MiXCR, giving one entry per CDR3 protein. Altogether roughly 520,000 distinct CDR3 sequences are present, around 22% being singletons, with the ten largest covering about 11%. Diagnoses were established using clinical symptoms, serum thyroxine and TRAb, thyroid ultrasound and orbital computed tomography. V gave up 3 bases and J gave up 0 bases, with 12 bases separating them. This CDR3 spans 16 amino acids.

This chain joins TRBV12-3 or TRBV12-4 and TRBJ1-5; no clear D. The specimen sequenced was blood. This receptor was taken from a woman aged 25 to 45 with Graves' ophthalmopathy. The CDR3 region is CASSFWVPYSNQPQHF. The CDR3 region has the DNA TGTGCCAGCAGTTTTTGGGTCCCGTATAGCAATCAGCCCCAGCATTTT.